One T cell receptor beta chain is described in this entry. As yet, its antigen is unknown. The data were taken from a study of neoadjuvant nivolumab and ipilimumab in lung cancer. Overall study findings and caveats: From pretherapy to surgery, tumor richness and clonality rose with dual therapy.

CDR3 length: 12 amino acids. Per the germline V gene, CDR1 is SQVTM and CDR2 is ANQGSEA. Trimming left V 4 bases short and J 8 bases short, with 12 bases between. Measured with immunoSEQ multiplex PCR; TCRdb has only the in-frame clones, and not every one. The table lists several thousand clones, about 90% of them singletons, with about 4.6% in the top ten. The receptor was isolated from an adult with non-small cell lung cancer. Material: adjacent normal lung tissue, obtained after neoadjuvant nivolumab, alone or with ipilimumab, at or shortly before surgery. The rearrangement joins TRBV29-1 to TRBJ2-1; perhaps TRBD2 as D (6 bases). CDR3 DNA sequence: TGCAGCGTTGGCCAAGGCGGGGATGAGCAGTTCTTC. This translates into CSVGQGGDEQFF.